This T cell receptor beta chain was sequenced for a study of a mutant IDH1 vaccine in newly diagnosed glioma. Whole-study context: In weeks 1, 3, 5, 7, 11, 15, 19 and 23, patients were immunized, eight times in all. Sex among treated patients split 62.5% male, roughly 38% female; mean age was approximately 38 years. It was radiotherapy, temozolomide, or both that patients received previously, with most receiving both.

Study-wide results and caveats: Shifts in the top peripheral T cell clonotypes seemed unrelated to pseudoprogression.

Specified time point: week 5, during vaccination. Every single dose of the vaccine, 300 ug of mutant IDH1 20-mer peptide, came with topical imiquimod. As regards this clone: What it recognizes is unknown.

Profiling relied on immunoSEQ multiplex PCR, and the TCRdb table lists in-frame clones only, not all of them. The sample lists 12,000 or so clones, 87% occurring once. V dropped 5 bases and J dropped 1; count of bases not matched to a gene: 7. This CDR3 contains 15 residues. In germline, CDR1 is PRHDT, CDR2 FYEKMQ (reference sequence). This sequence joins TRBV13 and TRBJ1-1, with 7 bases that match TRBD1. The receptor comes from a middle-aged woman with glioma. Some clones in this sample may be carry-over from other donors' samples. Sequencing used PBMCs, obtained from a glioma patient whose treatment included an IDH1 peptide vaccine. CDR3 amino acids: CASSPLDRRNTEAFF. CDR3 bases: TGTGCCAGCAGCCCCTTGGACAGGAGGAACACTGAAGCTTTCTTT. The full variable domain, completed using reference TRBV13 and TRBJ1-1, is AAGVIQSPRHLIKEKRETATLKCYPIPRHDTVYWYQQGPGQDPQFLISFYEKMQSDKGSIPDRFSAQQFSDYHSELNMSSLELGDSALYFCASSPLDRRNTEAFFGQGTRLTVV.